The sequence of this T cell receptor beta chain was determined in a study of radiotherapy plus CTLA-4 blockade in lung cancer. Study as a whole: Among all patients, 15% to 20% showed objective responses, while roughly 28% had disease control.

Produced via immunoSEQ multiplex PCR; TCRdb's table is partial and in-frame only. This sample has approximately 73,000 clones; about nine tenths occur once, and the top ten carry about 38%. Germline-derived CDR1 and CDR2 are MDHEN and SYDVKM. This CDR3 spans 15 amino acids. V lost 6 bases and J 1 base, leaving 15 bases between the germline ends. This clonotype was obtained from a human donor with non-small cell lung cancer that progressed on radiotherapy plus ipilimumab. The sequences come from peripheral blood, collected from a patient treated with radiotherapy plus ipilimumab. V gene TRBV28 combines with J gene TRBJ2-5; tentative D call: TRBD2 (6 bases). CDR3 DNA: TGTGCCAGCAGCCTCTCGAAGGGACTCCAAGAGACCCAGTACTTC. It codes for CASSLSKGLQETQYF.